The rows below give T cell receptor beta chains drawn from one sample of a study of blood T cell repertoires in COVID-19. Sequencing used immunoSEQ multiplex PCR; TCRdb keeps in-frame clones, though not all of them. The data show 95,000 to 150,000 clones, about 74% seen once. Sequencing was performed on peripheral blood. The receptors shown here come from a human donor in a cohort sampled during active COVID-19. The CDR3 runs from the conserved cysteine through the conserved F or W. The order of the fields is clone size, V gene, D gene, J gene, CDR3 DNA, CDR3 protein. The D gene is left open where the match is weak. Only some rows state a clone size, as once, few, many or a class for expanded clones.

size: once
V: TRBV10-3
D: TRBD1
J: TRBJ2-3
DNA: TGTGCCATCAGTGGGACAGGGATTAATACGCAGTATTTT
CDR3: CAISGTGINTQYF

size: .
V: TRBV15
D: .
J: TRBJ1-2
DNA: TGTGCCACCAGCAGGACGGGGGGCGGCTATGGCTACACCTTC
CDR3: CATSRTGGGYGYTF

size: .
V: TRBV13
D: .
J: TRBJ1-1
DNA: TGTGCCAGCAGCCCCCCCCCGCGAGGGGGGGTCAGAGGCACTGAAGCTTTCTTT
CDR3: CASSPPPRGGVRGTEAFF

size: .
V: TRBV11-2
D: .
J: TRBJ1-1
DNA: TGTGCCAGCAAGTCGAGTCAGAACACTGAAGCTTTCTTT
CDR3: CASKSSQNTEAFF

size: .
V: TRBV6-5
D: .
J: TRBJ2-3
DNA: TGTGCCAGCACCGAGGGTGTGGCCTCCCCAGATACGCAGTATTTT
CDR3: CASTEGVASPDTQYF

size: once
V: TRBV28
D: .
J: TRBJ2-7
DNA: TGTGCCAGCAGTGCAACCCTAATGTATTACGAGCAGTACTTC
CDR3: CASSATLMYYEQYF

size: .
V: TRBV5-1
D: .
J: TRBJ1-5
DNA: TGCGCCAGCAGCTTGGCAGGCAATCAGCCCCAGCATTTT
CDR3: CASSLAGNQPQHF

size: .
V: TRBV3-1/TRBV3-2
D: TRBD1
J: TRBJ1-1
DNA: TGTGCCAGCAGCCAGACGACCCAGGGGGCCGGTGAAGCTTTCTTT
CDR3: CASSQTTQGAGEAFF

size: .
V: TRBV12-3/TRBV12-4
D: .
J: TRBJ2-7
DNA: TGTGCCAGCAGCCTGGGACTCGACGAGCAGTACTTC
CDR3: CASSLGLDEQYF

size: .
V: TRBV19
D: .
J: TRBJ1-5
DNA: TGTGCCAGTAGTATATATGCAGGGGAACAGCCCCAGCATTTT
CDR3: CASSIYAGEQPQHF

size: .
V: TRBV6-6
D: .
J: TRBJ1-4
DNA: TGTGCCGGGGGGGTAGGCGGCGACGGGGATGAAAAACTGTTTTTT
CDR3: CAGGVGGDGDEKLFF

size: .
V: TRBV4-1
D: .
J: TRBJ2-5
DNA: TGCGCCAGCAGTCCTGGCGGGGACTTGGAGACCCAGTACTTC
CDR3: CASSPGGDLETQYF

size: many
V: TRBV11-2
D: .
J: TRBJ1-6
DNA: TGTGCCAGCAGCTGGGGCACAGATTCACCCCTCCACTTT
CDR3: CASSWGTDSPLHF

size: few
V: TRBV4-1
D: .
J: TRBJ2-7
DNA: TGCGCCAGCAGCCAACCACGGGAGTTCGGCGAGCAGTACTTC
CDR3: CASSQPREFGEQYF

size: .
V: TRBV5-1
D: .
J: TRBJ1-2
DNA: TGCGCCAGCGGATCTACAGGGCCATATGGCTACACCTTC
CDR3: CASGSTGPYGYTF

size: once
V: TRBV9
D: TRBD1
J: TRBJ1-1
DNA: TGTGCCAGCAGCGCGCGGGACAGGCCGATGAACACTGAAGCTTTCTTT
CDR3: CASSARDRPMNTEAFF

size: .
V: TRBV18
D: .
J: TRBJ1-5
DNA: TGTGCCAGCTCACCAATGACATCCTATAGCAATCAGCCCCAGCATTTT
CDR3: CASSPMTSYSNQPQHF

size: .
V: TRBV4-1
D: TRBD1
J: TRBJ1-5
DNA: TGCGCCAGCAGCCAACAATCAGGGGGCGGCAATCAGCCCCAGCATTTT
CDR3: CASSQQSGGGNQPQHF

size: .
V: TRBV30
D: TRBD1
J: TRBJ2-6
DNA: TGTGCCTGGAGGACGTCTTCCGGGACAGGGTTCTATGGGGCCAACGTCCTGACTTTC
CDR3: CAWRTSSGTGFYGANVLTF

size: few
V: TRBV9
D: .
J: TRBJ1-5
DNA: TGTGCCAGCAGCTCCGGAGGCAATCAGCCCCAGCATTTT
CDR3: CASSSGGNQPQHF

size: once
V: TRBV5-4
D: .
J: TRBJ2-7
DNA: TGTGCCAGCAGCGCCCGAACCACAGGATCCTACGAGCAGTACTTC
CDR3: CASSARTTGSYEQYF

size: .
V: TRBV7-2
D: .
J: TRBJ1-1
DNA: TGTGCCAGCAGCTTAGTTGGGGGGAGTGAAGCTTTCTTT
CDR3: CASSLVGGSEAFF

size: .
V: TRBV11-3
D: .
J: TRBJ1-2
DNA: TGTGCCAGCAGCTTAGGCCAGACTATCTATGGCTACACCTTC
CDR3: CASSLGQTIYGYTF

size: .
V: TRBV10-3
D: TRBD1
J: TRBJ1-4
DNA: TGTGCCACCGGACAGGGGGCAACTAATGAAAAACTGTTTTTT
CDR3: CATGQGATNEKLFF

size: few
V: TRBV6-5
D: .
J: TRBJ1-2
DNA: TGTGCCAGCAGTTACTCGAGTCAGGGACTGAACTATGGCTACACCTTC
CDR3: CASSYSSQGLNYGYTF

size: .
V: TRBV6-1
D: .
J: TRBJ1-5
DNA: TGTGCCAGCAGTGACAGAGCAGGGGATCAGCCCCAGCATTTT
CDR3: CASSDRAGDQPQHF

size: .
V: TRBV27
D: TRBD1
J: TRBJ2-7
DNA: TGTGCCAGTTCAACAGGGGAACGCTCCTACGAGCAGTACTTC
CDR3: CASSTGERSYEQYF

size: .
V: TRBV18
D: TRBD1
J: TRBJ1-4
DNA: TGTGCCAGCTCACCCTCCGGGACAGAGCCAGAAAAACTGTTTTTT
CDR3: CASSPSGTEPEKLFF

size: .
V: TRBV30
D: .
J: TRBJ2-7
DNA: TGTGCCTGGAGCCCCCGAGCTCGCCACGAGCAGTACTTC
CDR3: CAWSPRARHEQYF